The entry below gives a single T cell receptor beta chain sequence along with its context. The assay was immunoSEQ multiplex PCR, and TCRdb's table has in-frame clones only and misses some. The repertoire holds 55,000 to 75,000 clones, with roughly 94% as singletons. This entry comes from a study of cytomegalovirus exposure and HLA in healthy donors. CDR1 is SEHNR and CDR2 is FQNEAQ in the germline V gene (reference sequence). Deletions cut 2 bases from V and 13 bases from J, with 15 bases between. The CDR3 is made up of 12 amino acids. The chain uses TRBV7-9 and TRBJ2-7, with D perhaps matching TRBD1 (6 bases). The receptor's source is a man aged 18-30 years in good health and CMV-seropositive. The source material was PBMCs. The CDR3, as DNA: TGTGCCAGCAGCTTATCCCAAAACAGGGAATACTTC. It specifies CASSLSQNREYF.